This passage covers 18 T cell receptor beta chains from one sample sequenced in a study of cytomegalovirus exposure and HLA in healthy donors. Primers for the PCR totalled 60 Vbeta and 13 Jbeta. Measured with immunoSEQ multiplex PCR; TCRdb has only the in-frame clones, and not every one. The sample contains around 58,000 clones, around four fifths of which appear only once. The specimen sequenced was PBMCs. The source is a male donor in good health and CMV-seropositive.

The V and J genes are TRBV7-2 and TRBJ1-2; unclear D gene. Trimming stripped 1 base from V and 8 bases from J, with 11 bases between. Looked up from germline, CDR1 is SGHTA and CDR2 is FQGNSA. The CDR3 is made up of 13 amino acids. The CDR3 here is CASSLGLAGGYTF. In DNA, the CDR3 is TGTGCCAGCAGCTTAGGGTTGGCTGGCGGCTACACCTTC.

The CDR3 loop is CASSVQGAGVADTQYF. The CDR3 DNA sequence: TGTGCCAGTAGTGTACAGGGGGCGGGGGTCGCAGATACGCAGTATTTT. The chain combines TRBV19 with TRBJ2-3; 9 nucleotides match TRBD1. This CDR3 is 16 amino acids long. Per the germline V gene, CDR1 is LNHDA and CDR2 is SQIVND (reference sequence). V lost 5 bases and J lost 4; bases outside the gene matches: 10. Drawing the rest from reference TRBV19 and TRBJ2-3, the complete variable domain is DGGITQSPKYLFRKEGQNVTLSCEQNLNHDAMYWYRQDPGQGLRLIYYSQIVNDFQKGDIAEGYSVSREKKESFPLTVTSAQKNPTAFYLCASSVQGAGVADTQYFGPGTRLTVL.

The chain links TRBV7-6 to TRBJ2-7, with 10 bases identical to TRBD2. Germline CDR1 and CDR2: SGHVS and FNYEAQ. Germline trimming cut 5 bases from V and 3 bases from J; bases unmatched to any gene: 4. This CDR3 contains 14 residues. The CDR3 spells CASSQGLAFYEQYF. The CDR3 coding sequence is TGTGCCAGCAGCCAGGGACTAGCGTTCTACGAGCAGTACTTC.

This clone was detected a few times. The same CDR3 also results from other DNA sequences found in this sample. The V call is TRBV7-3, the J call TRBJ1-1, with D tentatively TRBD1 (6 bases). Germline V lookup: CDR1 SGHTA, CDR2 FQGTGA. V lost 5 bases and J 5 bases, leaving 15 bases between the germline ends. This CDR3 spans 14 amino acids. CDR3 coding DNA: TGTGCCAGCAGCCAACTGGGAGGGGGGACTGAAGCTTTCTTT. It encodes CASSQLGGGTEAFF.

The chain employs TRBV4-1 and TRBJ1-5, with a possible D match to TRBD1 (5 bases). V dropped 1 base and J dropped 3 bases, with 7 bases sitting between them. This CDR3 is built from 14 residues. Germline CDR1 reads MGHRA; CDR2 reads YSYEKL. Here the CDR3 DNA reads TGCGCCAGCAGCCAAGGACAGTTCAATCAGCCCCAGCATTTT. As protein: CASSQGQFNQPQHF.

This chain uses TRBV7-9 with TRBJ1-1; weak D call: TRBD1 (5 bases). Germline assignment: CDR1 SEHNR and CDR2 FQNEAQ (reference sequence). The CDR3 is 18 residues long. Trimming shortened V by 5 bases and J by 0 bases, and 22 bases separated the two germline ends. CDR3 in amino acids: CASSAPYGRQLMNTEAFF. DNA of the CDR3: TGTGCCAGCAGCGCCCCTTACGGTCGACAGCTCATGAACACTGAAGCTTTCTTT.

This clone was detected a few times. The chain has TRBV5-5 and TRBJ2-2, with 10 bases matching TRBD2. The germline V gene has CDR1 SGHKS and CDR2 YYEKEE (reference sequence). The length of the CDR3 is 14 residues. Trimming cost V 3 bases and J 9 bases; bases outside gene matches: 5. In DNA, the CDR3 is TGTGCCAGCAGCTATACTAGCGGGGCCCGGGAGCTGTTTTTT. Its protein product is CASSYTSGARELFF.

The chain has TRBV2 and TRBJ2-1; 8 bases are shared with TRBD1. Germline lookup yields CDR1 SNHLY and CDR2 FYNNEI. This CDR3 contains 15 residues. Unmatched junction bases numbered 4, after V lost 4 bases and J lost 2 bases. CDR3 region: CASSADREAYNEQFF. The CDR3 DNA reads TGTGCCAGCAGTGCGGACAGGGAGGCCTACAATGAGCAGTTCTTC.

The chain employs TRBV4-1 and TRBJ2-3; tentative D call: TRBD2 (5 bases). The CDR3 has 15 amino acids. V dropped 1 base and J dropped 1 base, with 9 bases sitting between them. From germline, CDR1 is MGHRA and CDR2 YSYEKL. The CDR3 sequence: CASSQVLAGTDTQYF. The CDR3 bases are TGCGCCAGCAGCCAAGTCCTAGCCGGCACAGATACGCAGTATTTT.

The chain recombines TRBV27 with TRBJ2-7; perhaps TRBD1 as D (6 bases). The CDR3 runs 13 residues. The V and J ends lost 8 bases and 3 bases respectively, with 14 bases between them. Per the germline V gene, CDR1 is MNHEY and CDR2 is SMNVEV (reference sequence). DNA of the CDR3: TGTGCCAGCGGCCTCGGCAGGGGCTACGAGCAGTACTTC. Its translation is CASGLGRGYEQYF.

The J gene is TRBJ1-6, the V gene TRBV13; 7 bases map to TRBD1. This CDR3 contains 14 residues. Germline assignment: CDR1 PRHDT and CDR2 FYEKMQ (reference sequence). V dropped 4 bases and J dropped 7; count of bases not matched to a gene: 4. The CDR3 sequence is CASSSRGSNSPLHF. As DNA, the CDR3 is TGTGCCAGCAGCTCCAGGGGGTCAAATTCACCCCTCCACTTT.

The chain combines TRBV2 with TRBJ1-6; 7 bases are a match to TRBD1. V was pared by 8 bases and J by 7 bases, with 5 bases of the junction left unmatched. Germline-derived CDR1 and CDR2 are SNHLY and FYNNEI. The CDR3 runs 13 residues. CDR3 coding DNA: TGTGCCAGCCAGAGGGACAGCAATTCACCCCTCCACTTT. This sequence encodes CASQRDSNSPLHF. The complete variable domain, with remaining parts taken from reference TRBV2 and TRBJ1-6, reads EPEVTQTPSHQVTQMGQEVILRCVPISNHLYFYWYRQILGQKVEFLVSFYNNEISEKSEIFDDQFSVERPDGSNFTLKIRSTKLEDSAMYFCASQRDSNSPLHFGNGTRLTVT.

This sequence joins TRBV6-9 and TRBJ1-2; D gene ambiguous. Trimming took 2 bases from V and 4 from J, leaving 8 bases between them. CDR1 and CDR2 (germline): MNHGY, SVAAGI. The CDR3 covers 13 residues. CDR3 sequence reads: CASSYQDPYGYTF. Written as DNA, the CDR3 is TGTGCCAGCAGTTATCAGGATCCCTATGGCTACACCTTC.

This clone was detected a few times. This chain joins TRBV6-4 and TRBJ2-3; 7 nucleotides align to TRBD1. V dropped 0 bases and J dropped 4; count of bases not matched to a gene: 1. CDR3 length: 14 amino acids. Germline-derived CDR1 and CDR2 are MRHNA and SNTAGT. CDR3: CASSDSQGADTQYF. The CDR3 nucleotides are TGTGCCAGCAGTGACTCCCAGGGGGCAGATACGCAGTATTTT.

This chain uses TRBV7-6 with TRBJ2-5; 9 positions match TRBD2. Germline CDR1 is SGHVS and CDR2 is FNYEAQ. With V trimmed by 5 bases and J by 4 bases, 17 bases remained unmatched. The CDR3 runs to 18 residues. The CDR3 DNA follows: TGTGCCAGCAGCATCCTGTCAAAAGTCGGGCGGGGGGGAGAGACCCAGTACTTC. Protein: CASSILSKVGRGGETQYF.

V usage is TRBV15 and J usage is TRBJ1-4; 10 bases align to TRBD1. From germline, CDR1 is LNHNV and CDR2 YYDKDF (reference sequence). The CDR3 runs 17 residues. Trimming removed 6 bases from V and 7 bases from J; junction bases left unmatched: 14. The CDR3: CATSNGDRGLLGEKLFF. The CDR3 nucleotides read TGTGCCACCAGTAATGGGGACAGGGGACTCCTCGGTGAAAAACTGTTTTTT. The variable domain in full, with the rest retrieved from reference TRBV15 and TRBJ1-4, is DAMVIQNPRYQVTQFGKPVTLSCSQTLNHNVMYWYQQKSSQAPKLLFHYYDKDFNNEADTPDNFQSRRPNTSFCFLDIRSPGLGDTAMYLCATSNGDRGLLGEKLFFGSGTQLSVL.

The J gene is TRBJ2-5, the V gene TRBV7-3; possible D gene TRBD2, 7 bases. The CDR3 totals 15 residues. Germline V CDR1 and CDR2: SGHTA, FQGTGA. V was trimmed by 1 base and J by 1 base, leaving 10 bases between them. The CDR3 DNA reads TGTGCCAGCAGCTTAAACGGGGGGCCCCAAGAGACCCAGTACTTC. It codes for CASSLNGGPQETQYF.

The gene calls are TRBV7-2 and TRBJ1-2; no definite D call. CDR3 length: 15 residues. Germline V gives CDR1 SGHTA, CDR2 FQGNSA. V lost 1 base, J lost 3 bases, and 12 bases lay in between. CDR3 sequence: CASSLGSGSYYGYTF. The CDR3 bases are TGTGCCAGCAGCTTAGGTAGCGGTTCGTACTATGGCTACACCTTC. Filled out from reference TRBV7-2 and TRBJ1-2, the complete variable domain reads GAGVSQSPSNKVTEKGKDVELRCDPISGHTALYWYRQSLGQGLEFLIYFQGNSAPDKSGLPSDRFSAERTGGSVSTLTIQRTQQEDSAVYLCASSLGSGSYYGYTFGSGTRLTVV.